The 5 T cell receptor beta chains reported below all come from one sample, sequenced in a study of T-cell memory formation after mild COVID-19. TCRdb re-called the 5' RACE reads with MiXCR, one entry per CDR3 protein. The table shows some 210,000 distinct CDR3 sequences, with approximately 20% occurring only once. Sequencing used PBMCs or a T cell subset sorted from them (not recorded which). The receptors originated from an adult woman who had mild COVID-19 (a few samples of this study predate the infection). Cell type and time point are not known.

The chain recombines TRBV12-3 or TRBV12-4 with TRBJ1-5; D remains unclear. Trimming removed 8 bases from V and 0 bases from J, with 8 bases in between. This CDR3 spans 13 amino acids. The CDR3 DNA reads as TGTGCCAGCGGCCAGATTAGCAATCAGCCCCAGCATTTT. Translated, it gives CASGQISNQPQHF.

The chain combines TRBV7-9 with TRBJ2-7, with D perhaps TRBD2 (6 bases). Germline CDR1 SEHNR, CDR2 FQNEAQ (reference sequence). This CDR3 is 13 amino acids long. V dropped 3 bases and J dropped 7 bases, with 13 bases sitting between them. In DNA, the CDR3 is TGTGCCAGCAGCTTTTTCGGGAGTCGGGAGCAGTACTTC. Its protein product is CASSFFGSREQYF. Supplemented by reference TRBV7-9 and TRBJ2-7, the full variable domain reads DTGVSQNPRHKITKRGQNVTFRCDPISEHNRLYWYRQTLGQGPEFLTYFQNEAQLEKSRLLSDRFSAERPKGSFSTLEIQRTEQGDSAMYLCASSFFGSREQYFGPGTRLTVT.

The chain recombines TRBV7-2 with TRBJ1-2; TRBD1 matches at 10 bases. The V and J ends lost 7 bases and 8 bases, in that order; junction bases with no gene match: 19. From germline, CDR1 is SGHTA and CDR2 FQGNSA. The CDR3 extends over 17 amino acids. The CDR3 sequence is CASTRRSPGTGVKGYTF. The CDR3 DNA follows: TGTGCCAGCACCAGAAGAAGCCCCGGGACAGGGGTTAAGGGCTACACCTTC.

The chain is built from TRBV29-1 and TRBJ2-1; the match to TRBD2 covers 7 bases. The V gene end was trimmed by 7 bases and the J gene end by 8 bases; junction bases not matched to a gene: 8. The CDR3 spans 12 residues. Per germline, CDR1 SQVTM and CDR2 ANQGSEA. The CDR3 region is CSADRGGDEQFF. DNA for the CDR3: TGCAGCGCGGACCGTGGGGGGGATGAGCAGTTCTTC.

This clonotype was seen at least ten times. The rearrangement uses TRBV10-3 and TRBJ2-3; TRBD2 agrees at 8 bases. CDR1 and CDR2 (germline): ENHRY, SYGVKD. The CDR3 is made up of 13 amino acids. V trimming: 3 bases; J trimming: 9 bases; junction bases outside the gene matches: 5. DNA for the CDR3: TGTGCCATCAGTGACGGGGGGGAGGCCACGCAGTATTTT. Protein: CAISDGGEATQYF.